The 21 T cell receptor beta chains below all came from one sample that was sequenced in a study of shared T cell receptors in the human thymus. Using immunoSEQ multiplex PCR, the repertoire was profiled, and TCRdb retains in-frame clones only, with some absent. Of about 610,000 clones listed, approximately 90% were seen once; the top ten hold approximately 0.011%. These data also formed part of another study, on human thymus T cells.

Specimen: thymocytes. All receptors come from a boy under two years old with a congenital heart defect.

This clone has only a few counts. The genes are TRBV4-3 and TRBJ2-3; tentative D call: TRBD1 (7 bases). V gave up 0 bases and J gave up 1 base, with 14 bases separating them. CDR3 size: 17 residues. CDR1 and CDR2 from the germline V gene are LGHNA and YSLEER. Here the CDR3 reads CASSQEYGGGRTDTQYF. The CDR3 bases are TGCGCCAGCAGCCAAGAATATGGAGGGGGCCGCACAGATACGCAGTATTTT.

This clone came up a few times. V and J are TRBV18 and TRBJ1-5; 8 bases are a match to TRBD1. Per germline, CDR1 KGHSH and CDR2 LQKENI. The CDR3 has 15 amino acids. J gave up 6 bases and V 2 bases, and 6 bases lay outside the gene matches. CDR3 nucleotide sequence: TGTGCCAGCTCACCAAGACAGGGGACCCCTCAGCCCCAGCATTTT. This sequence encodes CASSPRQGTPQPQHF.

The chain carries TRBV5-1 and TRBJ2-7, with D possibly TRBD2 on 5 matching bases. Trimming took 2 bases from V and 3 from J, leaving 12 bases between them. The germline gives CDR1 SGHRS, CDR2 YFSETQ. This CDR3 is built from 14 residues. The CDR3 bases are TGCGCCAGCAGCTTAAGCGGTAAATTCTACGAGCAGTACTTC. Protein sequence: CASSLSGKFYEQYF.

The chain carries TRBV19 and TRBJ1-5; D unresolved. Germline CDR1 and CDR2: LNHDA and SQIVND (reference sequence). The ends were cut back, 5 bases at V and 4 bases at J, with 12 bases in the middle. CDR3 length: 14 amino acids. The CDR3, as DNA: TGTGCCAGTAGTCCTACCCTTCTGAATCAGCCCCAGCATTTT. Its protein product is CASSPTLLNQPQHF.

V usage is TRBV2 and J usage is TRBJ2-6, with D possibly matching TRBD1 (5 bases). V was cut by 0 bases and J by 0 bases, with 6 bases left in between. The germline V gene encodes CDR1 SNHLY and CDR2 FYNNEI. The CDR3 is 16 amino acids. CDR3 loop: CASSEAQGSGANVLTF. The CDR3 nucleotides read TGTGCCAGCAGTGAAGCGCAGGGCTCTGGGGCCAACGTCCTGACTTTC.

The rearrangement links TRBV27 to TRBJ1-4; D unresolved. V lost 0 bases, J lost 1 base, and 9 bases lay in between. CDR1 and CDR2 (germline): MNHEY, SMNVEV (reference sequence). The CDR3 extends over 16 amino acids. CDR3 sequence: CASSLSYSLTNEKLFF. For the CDR3, the DNA is TGTGCCAGCAGTTTATCCTACAGTTTAACTAATGAAAAACTGTTTTTT.

The chain joins TRBV14 to TRBJ1-1, with D maybe TRBD1 (5 bases). Trimming shortened V by 3 bases and J by 6 bases, and 11 bases separated the two germline ends. From germline, CDR1 is SGHDN and CDR2 FVKESK. The CDR3 consists of 13 residues. CDR3 region: CASSQASRAEAFF. CDR3 sequence (DNA): TGTGCCAGCAGCCAGGCGAGCAGGGCTGAAGCTTTCTTT. The variable domain in full, with the rest retrieved from reference TRBV14 and TRBJ1-1, is EAGVTQFPSHSVIEKGQTVTLRCDPISGHDNLYWYRRVMGKEIKFLLHFVKESKQDESGMPNNRFLAERTGGTYSTLKVQPAELEDSGVYFCASSQASRAEAFFGQGTRLTVV.

The CDR3 bases are TGTGCCAGCAGCCAGGGACTAGCGGGGCTCAATGAGCAGTTCTTC. This sequence encodes CASSQGLAGLNEQFF. The chain joins TRBV14 to TRBJ2-1, with 13 bases aligning to TRBD2. In germline, CDR1 is SGHDN, CDR2 FVKESK. V lost 3 bases to trimming and J lost 6 bases; unmatched junction nucleotides: 2. This CDR3 is 15 amino acids long. Together with reference TRBV14 and TRBJ2-1, the CDR3 gives the full variable domain: EAGVTQFPSHSVIEKGQTVTLRCDPISGHDNLYWYRRVMGKEIKFLLHFVKESKQDESGMPNNRFLAERTGGTYSTLKVQPAELEDSGVYFCASSQGLAGLNEQFFGPGTRLTVL.

The chain joins TRBV27 to TRBJ2-3; D perhaps matches TRBD1 (5 bases). V lost 6 bases and J lost 2, with 21 bases in between. CDR1 and CDR2 (germline): MNHEY, SMNVEV (reference sequence). The CDR3 length is 17 residues. CDR3 protein: CASSPDTGPIPTDTQYF. CDR3 DNA sequence: TGTGCCAGCAGCCCCGACACAGGACCAATCCCCACAGATACGCAGTATTTT.

The rearrangement joins TRBV19 to TRBJ2-5; TRBD2 matches at 7 bases. CDR3 length: 15 residues. Germline trimming cut 8 bases from V and 1 base from J; bases unmatched to any gene: 10. Per the germline V gene, CDR1 is LNHDA and CDR2 is SQIVND (reference sequence). The CDR3 here is CASSLGGGLQETQYF. The CDR3 DNA reads as TGTGCCAGTTCTTTGGGCGGGGGACTCCAAGAGACCCAGTACTTC.

The chain joins TRBV15 to TRBJ2-2; TRBD2 agrees at 9 bases. V lost 8 bases to trimming and J lost 4 bases; unmatched junction nucleotides: 2. The CDR3 runs 13 residues. Germline lookup yields CDR1 LNHNV and CDR2 YYDKDF (reference sequence). The DNA for the CDR3 is TGTGCCACCCGCGGGAGGGCCACCGGGGAGCTGTTTTTT. Protein sequence: CATRGRATGELFF.

The chain couples TRBV27 to TRBJ2-7, with 11 positions matching TRBD2. The length of the CDR3 is 15 residues. The germline V gene has CDR1 MNHEY and CDR2 SMNVEV (reference sequence). The V segment lost 5 bases and the J segment 3 bases; nucleotides outside the gene matches: 6. The CDR3 DNA reads as TGTGCCAGCAGTAACAAGGGACTAGCGGTCTACGAGCAGTACTTC. Amino acids: CASSNKGLAVYEQYF.

This clone showed up just once. V is TRBV5-4 and J is TRBJ2-6; D not certain. V was cut by 0 bases and J by 0 bases, with 7 bases left in between. The CDR3 spans 16 residues. Germline V gene lookup returns CDR1 SGHNT and CDR2 YYREEE (reference sequence). In DNA form, the CDR3 reads TGTGCCAGCAGCTTGGTTTGGAGCTCTGGGGCCAACGTCCTGACTTTC. Residues: CASSLVWSSGANVLTF.

The chain recombines TRBV5-1 with TRBJ2-5; 8 nucleotides agree with TRBD2. The V segment lost 2 bases and the J segment 7 bases; nucleotides outside the gene matches: 4. This CDR3 is 13 amino acids long. Germline loops: CDR1 SGHRS, CDR2 YFSETQ. CDR3 amino acids: CASSFGAGGTQYF. In DNA form, the CDR3 reads TGCGCCAGCAGCTTTGGGGCGGGGGGGACCCAGTACTTC. The variable domain in full, with the rest retrieved from reference TRBV5-1 and TRBJ2-5, is KAGVTQTPRYLIKTRGQQVTLSCSPISGHRSVSWYQQTPGQGLQFLFEYFSETQRNKGNFPGRFSGRQFSNSRSEMNVSTLELGDSALYLCASSFGAGGTQYFGPGTRLLVL.

This chain connects TRBV28 to TRBJ2-7, with D unresolved. Deletions cut 7 bases from V and 1 base from J, with 11 bases between. CDR3 size: 13 residues. Germline-derived CDR1 and CDR2 are MDHEN and SYDVKM. In nucleotides, the CDR3 is TGTGCCAGCACCCGGCCAGGTTCCTACGAGCAGTACTTC. Its protein product is CASTRPGSYEQYF. Supplemented by reference TRBV28 and TRBJ2-7, the full variable domain reads DVKVTQSSRYLVKRTGEKVFLECVQDMDHENMFWYRQDPGLGLRLIYFSYDVKMKEKGDIPEGYSVSREKKERFSLILESASTNQTSMYLCASTRPGSYEQYFGPGTRLTVT.

The chain links TRBV19 to TRBJ1-5, with D possibly being TRBD1 (5 bases). Germline CDR1 reads LNHDA; CDR2 reads SQIVND (reference sequence). This CDR3 has 14 amino acids. The V gene lost 6 bases and the J gene lost 2 bases, with 11 bases spanning the gap. CDR3 in amino acids: CASRNWGGNQPQHF. Written as DNA, the CDR3 is TGTGCCAGTAGGAACTGGGGGGGCAATCAGCCCCAGCATTTT.

This clone was seen only once. The chain links TRBV30 to TRBJ2-7; 10 nucleotides align to TRBD1. This CDR3 region has 14 residues. The trim removed 4 bases at V and 3 bases at J, leaving 6 bases unmatched. Germline V CDR1 and CDR2: GTSNPN, SVGIG (reference sequence). The CDR3, as DNA: TGTGCCTGGACGAAGGACAGGGGGGACTACGAGCAGTACTTC. As protein: CAWTKDRGDYEQYF.

The chain carries TRBV5-3 and TRBJ2-5; 8 bases map to TRBD2. TRBV5-3 is labeled an ORF, and its function is uncertain. J lost 0 bases, V lost 0 bases, and 4 bases had no gene match. CDR3 length: 16 residues. The CDR3 nucleotides are TGTGCCAGAAGCTTGGCCGGGAGGGTGTACCAAGAGACCCAGTACTTC. This translates into CARSLAGRVYQETQYF.

This chain connects TRBV7-2 to TRBJ2-7; D ambiguous. This CDR3 spans 12 amino acids. In germline, CDR1 is SGHTA, CDR2 FQGNSA. V was shortened by 3 bases and J by 0 bases, with 3 bases between the two germline ends. The CDR3 spells CASSFSSYEQYF. CDR3 DNA sequence: TGTGCCAGCAGCTTCTCCTCCTACGAGCAGTACTTC.

The rearrangement joins TRBV19 to TRBJ2-1, with 7 bases fitting TRBD2. Germline V gene lookup returns CDR1 LNHDA and CDR2 SQIVND (reference sequence). Losses at the gene ends were 4 bases for V and 0 bases for J; bases not matched to a gene: 12. The CDR3 is made up of 18 amino acids. The CDR3 loop reads CASSTGTLGGCSYNEQFF. The DNA for the CDR3 is TGTGCCAGTAGTACCGGGACCCTGGGGGGGTGCTCCTACAATGAGCAGTTCTTC.

The genes are TRBV5-5 and TRBJ1-5; 9 nucleotides align to TRBD1. Germline CDR1 SGHKS, CDR2 YYEKEE (reference sequence). The V and J ends lost 0 bases and 5 bases, in that order; junction bases with no gene match: 3. This CDR3 comprises 15 residues. DNA for the CDR3: TGTGCCAGCAGCTTGGCCACAGGGGGCTATCAGCCCCAGCATTTT. Protein sequence: CASSLATGGYQPQHF.